These T cell receptor beta chains were read from a single sample in a study of blood T cell repertoires in COVID-19. Produced via immunoSEQ multiplex PCR; TCRdb's table is partial and in-frame only. Of around 300,000 clones in the sample, around 86% were seen once. The material sequenced was peripheral blood. The receptors originated from a man aged 50 to 60 with acute or convalescent COVID-19. The CDR3 runs from the conserved cysteine through the conserved F or W. The D gene is left open where the match is weak. The size entry is marked missing in some rows and otherwise reads once, few, many or a size class.

d_call j_call clone_size v_call cdr3_aa cdr3_nt
TRBD2 TRBJ2-3 NA TRBV18 CASSRTSGNADTQYF TGTGCCAGCTCCCGGACTAGCGGGAACGCAGATACGCAGTATTTT
TRBD1 TRBJ2-1 NA TRBV5-4 CASSPRDSWNEQFF TGTGCCAGCAGCCCCCGGGACAGTTGGAATGAGCAGTTCTTC
TRBD2 TRBJ2-5 NA TRBV19 CASSIGLAGGPWGQETQYF TGTGCCAGTAGTATCGGACTAGCGGGGGGGCCGTGGGGGCAAGAGACCCAGTACTTC
NA TRBJ2-7 NA TRBV5-1 CASSTQFGSYEQYF TGCGCCAGCAGCACGCAGTTTGGCTCCTACGAGCAGTACTTC
TRBD1 TRBJ2-7 NA TRBV19 CASSTPGQGRHEQYF TGTGCCAGTAGTACCCCGGGACAGGGGAGGCACGAGCAGTACTTC
TRBD2 TRBJ2-7 NA TRBV3-1/TRBV3-2 CASSHRTSGFYEQYF TGTGCCAGCAGCCACCGGACTAGCGGGTTCTACGAGCAGTACTTC
NA TRBJ2-1 NA TRBV3-1/TRBV3-2 CASSHRANGLEQFF TGTGCCAGCAGCCACAGGGCCAATGGGCTTGAGCAGTTCTTC
TRBD1 TRBJ2-3 NA TRBV5-1 CASRQGASDTQYF TGCGCCAGCAGACAGGGGGCCTCAGATACGCAGTATTTT
NA TRBJ2-6 NA TRBV10-2 CASSEVLGANVLTF TGCGCCAGCAGTGAGGTCTTGGGGGCCAACGTCCTGACTTTC
NA TRBJ2-1 NA TRBV29-1 CSVFDTPKVGDEQFF TGCAGCGTTTTTGACACCCCCAAAGTCGGGGATGAGCAGTTCTTC
TRBD2 TRBJ2-1 NA TRBV6-5 CASSYLAGVAYNEQFF TGTGCCAGCAGTTACCTGGCGGGGGTCGCCTACAATGAGCAGTTCTTC
NA TRBJ2-5 NA TRBV18 CASSPNSAETQYF TGTGCCAGCTCACCGAACAGTGCAGAGACCCAGTACTTC
NA TRBJ2-1 NA TRBV7-3 CASSSIASSYNEQFF TGTGCCAGCAGCTCGATAGCGAGCTCCTACAATGAGCAGTTCTTC
NA TRBJ2-2 NA TRBV6-4 CASSLLTGGELFF TGTGCCAGCAGCCTCTTAACAGGCGGGGAGCTGTTTTTT
TRBD2 TRBJ2-2 NA TRBV11-1 CASSSLAGGPGELFF TGTGCCAGCAGCTCCTTAGCGGGGGGGCCCGGGGAGCTGTTTTTT
NA TRBJ1-2 NA TRBV3-1/TRBV3-2 CASTPIGGEDGGYTF TGTGCCAGCACCCCGATCGGGGGTGAGGACGGAGGCTACACCTTC
NA TRBJ1-1 NA TRBV19 CASSIDRDTEAFF TGTGCCAGTAGTATAGATCGGGACACTGAAGCTTTCTTT
NA TRBJ1-3 NA TRBV30 CAVIRGSGNTIYF TGTGCCGTCATCCGAGGGTCTGGAAACACCATATATTTT
NA TRBJ1-2 NA TRBV29-1 CSVDGGYGYTF TGCAGCGTTGATGGAGGGTATGGCTACACCTTC
TRBD2 TRBJ2-1 few TRBV7-2 CASSLFGGVNEQFF TGTGCCAGCAGCTTATTCGGGGGGGTCAATGAGCAGTTCTTC
NA TRBJ1-2 NA TRBV2 CASQQGGGAYGYTF TGTGCCTCTCAGCAGGGTGGAGGGGCCTATGGCTACACCTTC
TRBD1 TRBJ1-1 few TRBV27 CASSRQGGTEAFF TGTGCCAGCAGCCGACAGGGCGGCACTGAAGCTTTCTTT
TRBD2 TRBJ2-3 NA TRBV3-1/TRBV3-2 CASSQVAGGVADTQYF TGTGCCAGCAGCCAAGTCGCTGGGGGGGTCGCAGATACGCAGTATTTT
TRBD2 TRBJ2-5 NA TRBV19 CASSMRAGGPETQYF TGTGCCAGTAGTATGCGAGCGGGGGGGCCGGAGACCCAGTACTTC
TRBD1 TRBJ2-7 NA TRBV6-5 CASSYQGQGYEQYF TGTGCCAGCAGTTACCAGGGACAGGGGTACGAGCAGTACTTC
NA TRBJ1-1 NA TRBV3-1/TRBV3-2 CASSQPGNTEAFF TGTGCCAGCAGCCAACCAGGGAACACTGAAGCTTTCTTT
TRBD1 TRBJ1-1 NA TRBV6-5 CASSSGQGNTEAFF TGTGCCAGCAGTTCGGGACAGGGTAACACTGAAGCTTTCTTT
TRBD2 TRBJ2-2 NA TRBV14 CASSLRTSTNTGELFF TGTGCCAGCAGCCTTAGGACTAGTACGAACACCGGGGAGCTGTTTTTT